The clone carrying this T cell receptor beta chain was counted only a few times. Its antigen is not known. The data derive from a study of T-cell reconstitution after alpha-beta-depleted transplantation in children. Whole-study results and caveats: When one year had passed after transplant, most T-cell counts and diversity came from newly produced T cells. Elevated TCRbeta diversity at day 60 was traced, in some patients, to surviving recipient T cells and thymic progenitors. Expanded graft clones, several hundred of them, were reportedly the source of alpha-beta T cells about two months after transplant.

Preparation of the TCRbeta library involved a method that used unique molecular identifiers. TCRdb reprocessed the PCR reads with MiXCR, giving one entry per CDR3 protein. The data hold approximately 150,000 distinct CDR3 sequences, with about 8.8% observed a single time. The CDR3 has 16 residues. V lost 5 bases and J 4 bases, leaving 23 bases between the germline ends. The V gene's germline CDR1 is DFQATT and CDR2 SNEGSKA (reference sequence). The clonotype was recovered from a female patient aged 2 to 10 who had a stem cell transplant for congenital amegakaryocytic thrombocytopenia, so the T cells may come from the graft donor. The chain combines TRBV20-1 with TRBJ1-2; tentatively, D is TRBD1 (6 bases). Source: PBMCs, mostly from graft donor cells, taken 180 days after TCRalphabeta/CD19-depleted stem cell transplant. For the CDR3, the DNA is TGCAGTGCTCCAAGGAGACAGGCCTTTTCCCTCTATGGCTACACCTTC. It is translated as CSAPRRQAFSLYGYTF.